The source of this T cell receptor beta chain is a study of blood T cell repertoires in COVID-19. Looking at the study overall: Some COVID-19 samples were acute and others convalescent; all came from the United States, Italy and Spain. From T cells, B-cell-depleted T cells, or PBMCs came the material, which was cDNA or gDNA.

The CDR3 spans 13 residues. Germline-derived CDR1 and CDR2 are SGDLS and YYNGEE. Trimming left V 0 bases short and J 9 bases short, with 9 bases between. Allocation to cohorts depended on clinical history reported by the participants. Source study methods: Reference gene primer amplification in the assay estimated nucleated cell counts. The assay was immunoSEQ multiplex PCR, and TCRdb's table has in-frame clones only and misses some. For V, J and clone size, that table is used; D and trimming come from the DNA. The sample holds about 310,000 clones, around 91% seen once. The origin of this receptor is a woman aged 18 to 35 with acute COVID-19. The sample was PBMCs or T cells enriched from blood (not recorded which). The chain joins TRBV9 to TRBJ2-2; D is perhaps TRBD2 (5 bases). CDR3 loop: CASSVGSGWELFF. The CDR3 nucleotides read TGTGCCAGCAGCGTAGGATCGGGGTGGGAGCTGTTTTTT.